These 20 T cell receptor beta chains originate from one sample sequenced in a study of cytomegalovirus exposure and HLA in healthy donors. Using immunoSEQ multiplex PCR, the repertoire was profiled, and TCRdb retains in-frame clones only, with some absent. The data contain about 180,000 clones, 85% of them singletons. Sequenced input: PBMCs. Receptor source: a man aged 18-30 years in good health and CMV-seropositive.

The chain has TRBV4-1 and TRBJ2-3; TRBD2 might be the D (6 bases). The CDR3 runs 14 residues. The germline gives CDR1 MGHRA, CDR2 YSYEKL. Trimming shortened V by 5 bases and J by 5 bases, and 14 bases separated the two germline ends. The CDR3 region has the DNA TGCGCCAGCAGCTCGGCGGCGGAGGGAGATACGCAGTATTTT. Protein: CASSSAAEGDTQYF.

The chain uses TRBV5-4 and TRBJ2-7; 12 bases line up with TRBD2. This CDR3 contains 17 residues. Germline CDR1 SGHNT, CDR2 YYREEE (reference sequence). The J segment lost 2 bases and the V segment lost 0 bases, leaving 6 bases of the junction unmatched. The CDR3 is CASSLGLAGAPTYEQYF. CDR3 DNA sequence: TGTGCCAGCAGCTTGGGACTAGCGGGAGCCCCTACCTACGAGCAGTACTTC.

The J gene is TRBJ2-3, the V gene TRBV2, with 11 bases lining up with TRBD2. CDR1 and CDR2 from the germline V gene are SNHLY and FYNNEI. The CDR3 spans 14 residues. V shed 8 bases, J shed 2 bases, and the junction held 3 bases outside the gene matches. The CDR3 DNA is TGTGCCAGCTCGGGACTAGCGGCCACAGATACGCAGTATTTT. It specifies CASSGLAATDTQYF.

V usage is TRBV28 and J usage is TRBJ2-2; TRBD2 matches at 10 bases. The germline V gene has CDR1 MDHEN and CDR2 SYDVKM. J gave up 2 bases and V 4 bases, and 16 bases lay outside the gene matches. The CDR3 is 20 amino acids. The CDR3 loop is CASSYHPPLAGEINTGELFF. CDR3 bases: TGTGCCAGCAGTTACCACCCTCCCCTAGCGGGGGAGATAAACACCGGGGAGCTGTTTTTT.

V and J are TRBV5-1 and TRBJ2-1; 7 bases are shared with TRBD2. With V trimmed by 7 bases and J by 2 bases, 6 bases remained unmatched. The CDR3 has 14 residues. CDR1 SGHRS and CDR2 YFSETQ come from the germline V gene. CDR3 sequence: CASQREPPYNEQFF. The CDR3 DNA is TGCGCCAGCCAGCGGGAACCCCCCTACAATGAGCAGTTCTTC.

This chain links TRBV5-1 with TRBJ2-1, with D perhaps TRBD1 or TRBD2 (5 bases each). The ends were cut back, 4 bases at V and 7 bases at J, with 15 bases in the middle. Germline CDR1 and CDR2: SGHRS and YFSETQ. The CDR3 extends over 14 amino acids. CDR3 sequence: CASSLGPGFNEQFF. CDR3 DNA: TGCGCCAGCAGCCTGGGACCGGGATTTAATGAGCAGTTCTTC.

The V call is TRBV11-2, the J call TRBJ2-1; TRBD1 matches at 8 bases. Germline CDR1 SGHAT, CDR2 FQNNGV. The ends lost 4 bases at V and 4 bases at J; junction bases unmatched: 9. The CDR3 length is 16 residues. CDR3 sequence (DNA): TGTGCCAGCAGCTCAAGGGGCAGGGGGCAATACAATGAGCAGTTCTTC. This codes for CASSSRGRGQYNEQFF.

The genes are TRBV15 and TRBJ2-3; TRBD1 might be the D (7 bases). V gave up 5 bases and J gave up 2 bases, with 17 bases separating them. CDR3 length equals 16 residues. Germline CDR1 LNHNV, CDR2 YYDKDF (reference sequence). CDR3 in DNA: TGTGCCACCAGCCTCAGGGGGGCGGGACCCACAGATACGCAGTATTTT. Translation gives CATSLRGAGPTDTQYF.

The chain couples TRBV15 to TRBJ2-5; 7 bases agree with TRBD2. The V and J ends lost 3 bases and 0 bases, in that order; junction bases with no gene match: 4. Per the germline V gene, CDR1 is LNHNV and CDR2 is YYDKDF (reference sequence). The CDR3 is made up of 15 amino acids. The CDR3 DNA reads as TGTGCCACCAGCAGCGAACGGGGGGACCAAGAGACCCAGTACTTC. It is translated as CATSSERGDQETQYF.

The chain employs TRBV11-2 and TRBJ2-1, with unresolved D. V gave up 4 bases and J gave up 7 bases, with 14 bases separating them. This CDR3 contains 14 residues. Per the germline V gene, CDR1 is SGHAT and CDR2 is FQNNGV. CDR3 DNA sequence: TGTGCCAGCAGCTCGAAATCTAACTGGAATGAGCAGTTCTTC. Translated: CASSSKSNWNEQFF.

The chain couples TRBV19 to TRBJ1-1, with 10 bases aligning to TRBD1. The CDR3 covers 13 residues. Germline V gene lookup returns CDR1 LNHDA and CDR2 SQIVND (reference sequence). V trimming: 6 bases; J trimming: 6 bases; junction bases outside the gene matches: 4. The CDR3 protein is CASRGQGDPEAFF. DNA of the CDR3: TGTGCCAGTAGAGGACAGGGGGACCCTGAAGCTTTCTTT.

This clone was counted a few times. V usage is TRBV7-2 and J usage is TRBJ2-1; 8 bases are a match to TRBD1. V was pared by 3 bases and J by 15 bases, with 13 bases of the junction left unmatched. The CDR3 is 14 residues long. Germline lookup yields CDR1 SGHTA and CDR2 FQGNSA. The CDR3 loop reads CASSFGGTGSGLFF. The DNA for the CDR3 is TGTGCCAGCAGCTTTGGGGGGACAGGTTCGGGTCTGTTCTTC.

The chain recombines TRBV10-2 with TRBJ2-6, with D hard to call. V lost 10 bases and J 0 bases, leaving 7 bases between the germline ends. Germline V CDR1 and CDR2: WSHSY, SAAADI. This CDR3 region has 13 residues. CDR3 residues: CATSPSGANVLTF. In nucleotides, the CDR3 is TGCGCCACGAGTCCCTCTGGGGCCAACGTCCTGACTTTC.

This clone was picked up many times. The chain links TRBV6-1 to TRBJ1-1; the D gene is possibly TRBD1 (6 bases). The CDR3 has 16 amino acids. Germline lookup yields CDR1 MNHNS and CDR2 SASEGT. Trimming took off 0 bases at V and 1 base at J, with 12 bases between the two ends. This CDR3 is CASSEAMGHSNTEAFF. DNA for the CDR3: TGTGCCAGCAGTGAAGCTATGGGACACTCGAACACTGAAGCTTTCTTT.

The chain links TRBV11-3 to TRBJ1-2; D might be TRBD1 (6 bases). Trimming took off 1 base at V and 1 base at J, with 13 bases between the two ends. CDR1 and CDR2 from the germline V gene are SGHNT and YENEEA. CDR3 length: 16 amino acids. The CDR3 region is CASSLGQGLFNYGYTF. For the CDR3, the DNA is TGTGCCAGCAGCTTAGGTCAGGGGCTTTTTAACTATGGCTACACCTTC.

The rearrangement links TRBV11-3 to TRBJ2-1, with 12 bases aligning to TRBD2. J lost 4 bases, V lost 1 base, and 8 bases had no gene match. The germline V gene has CDR1 SGHNT and CDR2 YENEEA. CDR3 length equals 18 residues. For the CDR3, the DNA is TGTGCCAGCAGCTTAGTTGCTAGCGGGGGGGGAGGTTACAATGAGCAGTTCTTC. It specifies CASSLVASGGGGYNEQFF.

This chain uses TRBV28 with TRBJ2-7, with D hard to call. From germline, CDR1 is MDHEN and CDR2 SYDVKM. Trimming removed 7 bases at V and 0 bases at J, with 16 bases between. The CDR3 has 15 amino acids. CDR3 protein: CASTPPTAYSYEQYF. The CDR3 nucleotides are TGTGCCAGCACACCGCCCACAGCCTACTCCTACGAGCAGTACTTC.

The chain employs TRBV7-3 and TRBJ2-3; TRBD1 might be the D (6 bases). There are 14 residues in the CDR3. V was shortened by 4 bases and J by 3 bases, with 11 bases between the two germline ends. Germline CDR1 SGHTA, CDR2 FQGTGA. The CDR3 sequence: CASSSTGRTDTQYF. CDR3 DNA: TGTGCCAGCAGCTCTACAGGGAGAACAGATACGCAGTATTTT.

The table lists this clone with a count of one. The V call is TRBV6-5, the J call TRBJ2-4; 9 bases map to TRBD2. The J segment lost 16 bases and the V segment lost 6 bases, leaving 10 bases of the junction unmatched. The CDR3 totals 12 residues. Germline values: CDR1 MNHEY, CDR2 SVGAGI. The CDR3 region has the DNA TGTGCCAGCAGGGACCTAGCGGGACGATTTTACTTC. This gives the protein CASRDLAGRFYF.

The table lists this clone with a count of one. The rearrangement uses TRBV29-1 and TRBJ2-7; D remains ambiguous. The CDR3 has 12 amino acids. Germline V gene lookup returns CDR1 SQVTM and CDR2 ANQGSEA. Deletions cut 6 bases from V and 0 bases from J, with 9 bases between. The CDR3 loop reads CSVMVSSYEQYF. The CDR3 coding sequence is TGCAGCGTGATGGTTAGCTCCTACGAGCAGTACTTC.